The 26 T cell receptor beta chains below were found in one sample sequenced in a study of cytomegalovirus exposure and HLA in healthy donors. Researchers ran the PCR with 60 Vbeta and 13 Jbeta primers. Some clones are missing from TCRdb's copy, which holds only in-frame ones; the method was immunoSEQ multiplex PCR. This sample's clone table lists around 84,000 clones. Material for sequencing was PBMCs. These receptor sequences come from a man aged 25 to 45 in good health and CMV-seronegative.

This chain links TRBV18 with TRBJ2-2, with 8 positions matching TRBD2. The germline CDR1 and CDR2 sequences are KGHSH and LQKENI. Trimming removed 4 bases from V and 5 bases from J; junction bases left unmatched: 9. There are 16 residues in the CDR3. CDR3 nucleotide sequence: TGTGCCAGCTCACTAAATAGCGGGGTCGATACCGGGGAGCTGTTTTTT. Amino acid sequence: CASSLNSGVDTGELFF.

The chain is built from TRBV18 and TRBJ2-5; D might be TRBD1 (6 bases). V gave up 0 bases and J gave up 3 bases, with 11 bases separating them. Germline V lookup: CDR1 KGHSH, CDR2 LQKENI. The CDR3 spans 15 residues. The CDR3 spells CASSPPGDIEETQYF. Written as DNA, the CDR3 is TGTGCCAGCTCACCACCCGGGGACATAGAAGAGACCCAGTACTTC. The complete variable domain, with remaining parts taken from reference TRBV18 and TRBJ2-5, reads NAGVMQNPRHLVRRRGQEARLRCSPMKGHSHVYWYRQLPEEGLKFMVYLQKENIIDESGMPKERFSAEFPKEGPSILRIQQVVRGDSAAYFCASSPPGDIEETQYFGPGTRLLVL.

This rearrangement joins TRBV5-6 to TRBJ2-7, with 7 bases aligning to TRBD2. The trim removed 2 bases at V and 5 bases at J, leaving 4 bases unmatched. CDR3 length: 13 amino acids. Germline V gives CDR1 SGHDT, CDR2 YYEEEE. The CDR3 here is CASSFQTSHEQYF. DNA of the CDR3: TGTGCCAGCAGCTTTCAGACTAGCCACGAGCAGTACTTC.

The V call is TRBV4-2, the J call TRBJ1-2; TRBD1 matches at 7 bases. After removal of 4 bases from V and 7 bases from J, the junction contained 9 bases not matched to a gene. The CDR3 runs 14 residues. The germline CDR1 and CDR2 sequences are LGHNA and YNFKEQ. The CDR3, as DNA: TGTGCCAGCAGCCGAGACAGGGAAGTAGGTGGCTACACCTTC. Amino acids: CASSRDREVGGYTF.

The V gene is TRBV4-1, the J gene TRBJ1-1; D gene ambiguous. Germline lookup yields CDR1 MGHRA and CDR2 YSYEKL. The CDR3 is 13 amino acids. V was pared by 0 bases and J by 10 bases, with 12 bases between. The CDR3 nucleotides are TGCGCCAGCAGCCAAGATCGGGGTCTCGGAGCTTTCTTT. Its protein product is CASSQDRGLGAFF.

This chain connects TRBV2 to TRBJ1-1; D unresolved. CDR1 and CDR2 from the germline V gene are SNHLY and FYNNEI. There are 16 residues in the CDR3. The V gene lost 8 bases and the J gene lost 3 bases, with 22 bases spanning the gap. Here the CDR3 reads CASPGKGEGEDTEAFF. CDR3 DNA: TGTGCCAGCCCTGGAAAGGGAGAAGGTGAGGACACTGAAGCTTTCTTT.

The chain links TRBV5-5 to TRBJ1-1, with a weak D call TRBD1 (5 bases). This CDR3 has 15 amino acids. Trimming stripped 4 bases from V and 0 bases from J, with 13 bases between. Looked up from germline, CDR1 is SGHKS and CDR2 is YYEKEE (reference sequence). CDR3 DNA: TGTGCCAGCAGCCTGGGGCGGGAAATGAACACTGAAGCTTTCTTT. Translated: CASSLGREMNTEAFF.

The J gene is TRBJ2-5, the V gene TRBV4-3; possible D gene TRBD1, 6 bases. The CDR3 spans 15 residues. V lost 0 bases and J lost 2, with 10 bases in between. The germline gives CDR1 LGHNA, CDR2 YSLEER. CDR3 sequence reads: CASSQDWGQQETQYF. The DNA for the CDR3 is TGCGCCAGCAGCCAAGATTGGGGGCAGCAAGAGACCCAGTACTTC.

The chain links TRBV6-1 to TRBJ2-7, with a weak D call TRBD1 (5 bases). Trimming left V 6 bases short and J 0 bases short, with 15 bases between. The CDR3 length is 15 residues. Germline loops: CDR1 MNHNS, CDR2 SASEGT. CDR3 DNA sequence: TGTGCCAGCAGCTTCAGGGTCCCCTCCTCCTACGAGCAGTACTTC. It codes for CASSFRVPSSYEQYF.

The chain joins TRBV5-1 to TRBJ1-2; maybe TRBD1 (6 bases). CDR1 is SGHRS, CDR2 YFSETQ, per germline. The V gene lost 2 bases and the J gene lost 1 base, with 6 bases spanning the gap. The CDR3 runs 13 residues. CDR3 nucleotides: TGCGCCAGCAGCTTACAGGGTAACTATGGCTACACCTTC. Residues: CASSLQGNYGYTF.

The chain is built from TRBV6-5 and TRBJ1-2; 9 bases fit TRBD1. Germline lookup yields CDR1 MNHEY and CDR2 SVGAGI. The CDR3 extends over 15 amino acids. Unmatched junction bases numbered 11, after V lost 8 bases and J lost 4 bases. CDR3 region: CASSPPGQGPYGYTF. The DNA of the CDR3 is TGTGCCAGCTCACCACCGGGACAGGGACCCTATGGCTACACCTTC.

This chain uses TRBV27 with TRBJ2-1; tentative D call: TRBD2 (6 bases). The V end lost 3 bases, the J end lost 1 base, and 10 bases lay between the germline ends. CDR3 length: 15 amino acids. Germline lookup yields CDR1 MNHEY and CDR2 SMNVEV (reference sequence). The CDR3 here is CASSFSGRSYNEQFF. In DNA, the CDR3 is TGTGCCAGCAGTTTTTCAGGGAGGTCCTACAATGAGCAGTTCTTC.

The CDR3 bases are TGTGCCAGCAGCTCACGTCCCGGGACAGGGGGACAAAATCAGCCCCAGCATTTT. Translated: CASSSRPGTGGQNQPQHF. The chain employs TRBV9 and TRBJ1-5, with 11 bases that match TRBD1. The CDR3 consists of 18 residues. Germline V gives CDR1 SGDLS, CDR2 YYNGEE. The V and J ends lost 4 bases and 4 bases, in that order; junction bases with no gene match: 13.

The chain employs TRBV6-6 and TRBJ1-1, with 8 bases identical to TRBD1. Germline CDR1 and CDR2: MNHNY and SVGAGI (reference sequence). Trimming removed 1 base from V and 6 bases from J; junction bases left unmatched: 10. There are 16 residues in the CDR3. CDR3 in amino acids: CASSYWTGQERAEAFF. CDR3 DNA: TGTGCCAGCAGTTACTGGACGGGACAGGAACGGGCTGAAGCTTTCTTT.

The rearrangement uses TRBV15 and TRBJ1-4; 7 bases agree with TRBD1. The germline gives CDR1 LNHNV, CDR2 YYDKDF (reference sequence). V shed 1 base, J shed 6 bases, and the junction held 5 bases outside the gene matches. The CDR3 spans 15 residues. As DNA, the CDR3 is TGTGCCACCAGCAGAGCACAGGGGCAGTATGAAAAACTGTTTTTT. Amino acids: CATSRAQGQYEKLFF.

The chain is built from TRBV28 and TRBJ2-5; possible D gene TRBD2, 5 bases. The CDR3 runs to 16 residues. The V and J ends lost 5 bases and 7 bases respectively, with 23 bases between them. The germline V gene has CDR1 MDHEN and CDR2 SYDVKM. CDR3 in DNA: TGTGCCAGCAGTCCTGCCGGTAGAGGAACAAGCGGGACCCAGTACTTC. It is translated as CASSPAGRGTSGTQYF.

The V call is TRBV5-1, the J call TRBJ2-7, with TRBD1 matching over 11 bases. The CDR3 is 15 residues long. Germline lookup yields CDR1 SGHRS and CDR2 YFSETQ. With V trimmed by 4 bases and J by 2 bases, 5 bases remained unmatched. The CDR3 bases are TGCGCCAGCAGCCCGACGGGACAGGGGGCCTACGAGCAGTACTTC. Translated, it gives CASSPTGQGAYEQYF.

This sequence joins TRBV6-5 and TRBJ1-6; 8 nucleotides line up with TRBD1. Germline values: CDR1 MNHEY, CDR2 SVGAGI. V shed 7 bases and J 8 bases; nucleotides not matched to a gene: 10. The CDR3 spans 15 residues. The CDR3 DNA follows: TGTGCCAGCACCCCGACAGGGGAAGGGTATTCACCCCTCCACTTT. Its protein is CASTPTGEGYSPLHF.

The chain recombines TRBV7-2 with TRBJ1-2, with D uncertain. CDR3 length: 14 residues. With 0 bases removed from V and 6 bases from J, the gap between germline ends came to 11 bases. Germline V gives CDR1 SGHTA, CDR2 FQGNSA. The CDR3: CASSLARSLHGYTF. Written as DNA, the CDR3 is TGTGCCAGCAGCTTAGCGCGGAGTTTGCATGGCTACACCTTC.

The CDR3 coding sequence is TGCGCCAGCAGCTTCAGGGGAACGGACTCTGGAAACACCATATATTTT. Encoded protein: CASSFRGTDSGNTIYF. The chain recombines TRBV5-1 with TRBJ1-3; tentatively, D is TRBD1 (6 bases). The V end lost 2 bases, the J end lost 0 bases, and 12 bases lay between the germline ends. CDR1 and CDR2 from the germline V gene are SGHRS and YFSETQ. This CDR3 spans 16 amino acids.

The chain carries TRBV19 and TRBJ2-3, with 8 nucleotides matching TRBD1. There are 14 residues in the CDR3. V shed 4 bases, J shed 5 bases, and the junction held 5 bases outside the gene matches. Per germline, CDR1 LNHDA and CDR2 SQIVND (reference sequence). The CDR3 DNA follows: TGTGCCAGTAGTACAGGGGGCGCAGGAGATACGCAGTATTTT. Its translation: CASSTGGAGDTQYF.

J is TRBJ2-1 and V is TRBV5-1; 12 bases map to TRBD2. CDR3 size: 17 residues. Germline V gene lookup returns CDR1 SGHRS and CDR2 YFSETQ. Trimming removed 4 bases from V and 5 bases from J; junction bases left unmatched: 10. The CDR3 spells CASSLGTSGLGDNEQFF. CDR3 bases: TGCGCCAGCAGCCTCGGGACTAGCGGGCTAGGAGACAATGAGCAGTTCTTC. The complete variable domain, with remaining parts taken from reference TRBV5-1 and TRBJ2-1, reads KAGVTQTPRYLIKTRGQQVTLSCSPISGHRSVSWYQQTPGQGLQFLFEYFSETQRNKGNFPGRFSGRQFSNSRSEMNVSTLELGDSALYLCASSLGTSGLGDNEQFFGPGTRLTVL.

The DNA for the CDR3 is TGTGCCTCCGGGTTTGGGTCTGATTCACCCCTCCACTTT. Amino acids: CASGFGSDSPLHF. The chain carries TRBV19 and TRBJ1-6; D unresolved. The V end was cut by 11 bases, the J end by 8 bases, with 16 bases between. The germline V gene has CDR1 LNHDA and CDR2 SQIVND (reference sequence). This CDR3 has 13 amino acids. Drawing the rest from reference TRBV19 and TRBJ1-6, the complete variable domain is DGGITQSPKYLFRKEGQNVTLSCEQNLNHDAMYWYRQDPGQGLRLIYYSQIVNDFQKGDIAEGYSVSREKKESFPLTVTSAQKNPTAFYLCASGFGSDSPLHFGNGTRLTVT.

This chain connects TRBV7-9 to TRBJ1-6, with D possibly being TRBD1 (5 bases). Trimming removed 1 base from V and 12 bases from J, with 10 bases in between. Germline CDR1 is SEHNR and CDR2 is FQNEAQ (reference sequence). The CDR3 is made up of 13 amino acids. CDR3 DNA sequence: TGTGCCAGCAGCTTAGTTGGGGGGGGACCCCTCCACTTT. Its protein is CASSLVGGGPLHF.

The rearrangement joins TRBV7-9 to TRBJ2-7; D call uncertain. The CDR3 has 14 amino acids. Trimming pared 2 bases from V and 1 base from J, leaving 9 bases between. Looked up from germline, CDR1 is SEHNR and CDR2 is FQNEAQ (reference sequence). The CDR3: CASSLTADSYEQYF. The CDR3 DNA follows: TGTGCCAGCAGCTTAACTGCGGATTCCTACGAGCAGTACTTC.

The J gene is TRBJ2-1, the V gene TRBV9; D is possibly TRBD1 (5 bases). Trimming took off 0 bases at V and 3 bases at J, with 13 bases between the two ends. Per germline, CDR1 SGDLS and CDR2 YYNGEE. There are 16 residues in the CDR3. CDR3 sequence (DNA): TGTGCCAGCAGCGTAGACCCAGGGATGAACTACAATGAGCAGTTCTTC. It encodes CASSVDPGMNYNEQFF.